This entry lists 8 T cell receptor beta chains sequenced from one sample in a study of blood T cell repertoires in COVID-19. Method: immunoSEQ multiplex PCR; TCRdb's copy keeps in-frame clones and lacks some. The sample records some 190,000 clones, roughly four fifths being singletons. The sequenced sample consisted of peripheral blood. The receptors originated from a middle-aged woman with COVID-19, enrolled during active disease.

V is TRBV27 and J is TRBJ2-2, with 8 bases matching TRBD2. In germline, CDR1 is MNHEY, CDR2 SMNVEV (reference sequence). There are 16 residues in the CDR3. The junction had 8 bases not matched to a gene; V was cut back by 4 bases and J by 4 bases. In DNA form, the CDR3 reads TGTGCCAGCAGTTCCTTAGCGGGGTGGGGCACCGGGGAGCTGTTTTTT. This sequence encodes CASSSLAGWGTGELFF.

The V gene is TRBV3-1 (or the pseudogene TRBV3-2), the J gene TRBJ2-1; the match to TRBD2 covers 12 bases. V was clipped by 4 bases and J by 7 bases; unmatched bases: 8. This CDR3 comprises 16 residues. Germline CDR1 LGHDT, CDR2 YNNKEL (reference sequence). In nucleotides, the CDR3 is TGTGCCAGCAGCCCCCTAGCGGGAGGGCCCTCTAATGAGCAGTTCTTC. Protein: CASSPLAGGPSNEQFF.

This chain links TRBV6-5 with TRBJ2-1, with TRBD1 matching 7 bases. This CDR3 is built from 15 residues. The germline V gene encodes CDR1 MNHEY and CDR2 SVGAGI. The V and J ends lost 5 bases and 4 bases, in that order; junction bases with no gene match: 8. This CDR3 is CASSTNRGRYNEQFF. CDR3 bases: TGTGCCAGCAGTACAAACAGGGGAAGGTACAATGAGCAGTTCTTC.

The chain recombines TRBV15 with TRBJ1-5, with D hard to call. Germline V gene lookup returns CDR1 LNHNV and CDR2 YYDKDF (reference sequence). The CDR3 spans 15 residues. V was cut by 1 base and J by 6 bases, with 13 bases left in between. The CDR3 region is CATSRGEQKSQPQHF. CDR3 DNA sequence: TGTGCCACCAGCAGAGGTGAGCAAAAGAGTCAGCCCCAGCATTTT.

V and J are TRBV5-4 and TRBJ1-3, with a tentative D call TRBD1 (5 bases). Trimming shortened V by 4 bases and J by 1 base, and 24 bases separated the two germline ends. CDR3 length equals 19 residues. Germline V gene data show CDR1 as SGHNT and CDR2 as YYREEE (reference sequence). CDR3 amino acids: CASSLTAGPLSGSGNTIYF. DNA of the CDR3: TGTGCCAGCAGCCTGACGGCGGGGCCCTTAAGCGGATCTGGAAACACCATATATTTT.

The CDR3 DNA sequence: TGTGCCAGCAGCCAAGGACTAGCGGCCTTACGCGAGCAGTACTTC. Translation gives CASSQGLAALREQYF. J is TRBJ2-7 and V is TRBV3-1 (or the pseudogene TRBV3-2), with 9 bases that match TRBD2. CDR1 LGHDT and CDR2 YNNKEL come from the germline V gene (reference sequence). V shed 1 base and J 6 bases; nucleotides not matched to a gene: 7. The CDR3 is made up of 15 amino acids.

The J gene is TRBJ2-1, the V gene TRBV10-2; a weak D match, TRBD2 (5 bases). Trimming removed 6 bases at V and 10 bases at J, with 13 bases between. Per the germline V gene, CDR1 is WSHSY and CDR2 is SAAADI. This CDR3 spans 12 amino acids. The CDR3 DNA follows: TGCGCCAGCAGCCTAGCTACCACAGAGCAGTTCTTC. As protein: CASSLATTEQFF.

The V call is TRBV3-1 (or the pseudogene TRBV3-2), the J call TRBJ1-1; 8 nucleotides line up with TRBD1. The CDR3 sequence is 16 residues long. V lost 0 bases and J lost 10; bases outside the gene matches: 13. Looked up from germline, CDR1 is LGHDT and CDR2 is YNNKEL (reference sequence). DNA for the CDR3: TGTGCCAGCAGCCAAGACGCACGCAAACAGGGGGGGGGAGCTTTCTTT. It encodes CASSQDARKQGGGAFF.